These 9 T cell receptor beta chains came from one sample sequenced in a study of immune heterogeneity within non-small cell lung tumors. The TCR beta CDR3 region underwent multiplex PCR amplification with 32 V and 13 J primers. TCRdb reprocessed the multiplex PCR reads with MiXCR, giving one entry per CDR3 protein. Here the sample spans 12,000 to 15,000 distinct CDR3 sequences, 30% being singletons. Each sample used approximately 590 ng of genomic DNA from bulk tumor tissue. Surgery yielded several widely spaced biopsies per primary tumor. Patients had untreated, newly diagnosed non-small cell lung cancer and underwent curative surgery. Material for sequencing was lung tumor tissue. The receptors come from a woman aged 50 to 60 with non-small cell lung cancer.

The CDR3 DNA is TGTGCCTGGAGTGAAAGGGACAGGGCCCAGCCCCAGCATTTT. Protein sequence: CAWSERDRAQPQHF. The V gene is TRBV30, the J gene TRBJ1-5; 9 nucleotides agree with TRBD1. Germline V lookup: CDR1 GTSNPN, CDR2 SVGIG (reference sequence). The CDR3 totals 14 residues. After removal of 1 base from V and 7 bases from J, the junction contained 5 bases not matched to a gene.

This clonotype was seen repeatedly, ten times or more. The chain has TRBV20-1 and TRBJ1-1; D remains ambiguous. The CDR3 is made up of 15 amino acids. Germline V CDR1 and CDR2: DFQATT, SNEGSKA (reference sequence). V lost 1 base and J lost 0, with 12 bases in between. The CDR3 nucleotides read TGCAGTGCTAGAGTCGGTGGCAGCCTGAACACTGAAGCTTTCTTT. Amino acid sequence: CSARVGGSLNTEAFF.

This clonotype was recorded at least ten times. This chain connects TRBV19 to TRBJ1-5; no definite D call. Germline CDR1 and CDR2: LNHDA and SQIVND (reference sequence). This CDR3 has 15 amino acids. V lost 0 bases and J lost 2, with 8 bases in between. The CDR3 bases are TGTGCCAGTAGTATAGAGGGCGGGGGCAATCAGCCCCAGCATTTT. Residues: CASSIEGGGNQPQHF.

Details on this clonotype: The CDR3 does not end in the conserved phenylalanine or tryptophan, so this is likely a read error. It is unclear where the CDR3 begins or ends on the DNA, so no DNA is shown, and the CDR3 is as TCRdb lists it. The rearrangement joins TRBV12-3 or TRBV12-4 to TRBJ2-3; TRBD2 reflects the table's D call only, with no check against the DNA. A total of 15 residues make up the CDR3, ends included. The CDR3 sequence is CASSLGPPYEQYFGP.

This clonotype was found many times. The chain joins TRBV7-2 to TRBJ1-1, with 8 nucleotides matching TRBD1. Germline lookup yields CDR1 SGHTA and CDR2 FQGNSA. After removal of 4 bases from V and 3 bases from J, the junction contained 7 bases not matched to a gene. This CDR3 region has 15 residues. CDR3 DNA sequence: TGTGCCAGCAGCTACCGGACAGGGACGTACACTGAAGCTTTCTTT. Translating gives CASSYRTGTYTEAFF. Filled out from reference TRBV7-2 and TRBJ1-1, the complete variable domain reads GAGVSQSPSNKVTEKGKDVELRCDPISGHTALYWYRQSLGQGLEFLIYFQGNSAPDKSGLPSDRFSAERTGGSVSTLTIQRTQQEDSAVYLCASSYRTGTYTEAFFGQGTRLTVV.

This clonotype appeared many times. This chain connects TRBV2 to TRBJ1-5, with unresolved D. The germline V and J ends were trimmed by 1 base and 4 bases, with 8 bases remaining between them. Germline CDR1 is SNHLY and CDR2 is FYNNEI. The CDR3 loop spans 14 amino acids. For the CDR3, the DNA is TGTGCCAGCAGTGAAGGGCCGAGTAATCAGCCCCAGCATTTT. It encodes CASSEGPSNQPQHF.

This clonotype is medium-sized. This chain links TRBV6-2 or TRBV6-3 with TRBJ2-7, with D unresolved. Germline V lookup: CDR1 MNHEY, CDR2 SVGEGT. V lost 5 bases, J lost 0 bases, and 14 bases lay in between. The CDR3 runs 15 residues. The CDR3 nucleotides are TGTGCCAGCAGTCCGCCGGGTTCCTTCTCCTACGAGCAGTACTTC. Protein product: CASSPPGSFSYEQYF.

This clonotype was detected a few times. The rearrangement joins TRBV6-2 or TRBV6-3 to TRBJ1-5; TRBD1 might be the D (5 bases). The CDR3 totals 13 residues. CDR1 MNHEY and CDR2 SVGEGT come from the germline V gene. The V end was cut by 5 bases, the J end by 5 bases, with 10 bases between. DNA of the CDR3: TGTGCCAGCAGTGGAGACAGCGATCAGCCCCAGCATTTT. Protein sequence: CASSGDSDQPQHF.

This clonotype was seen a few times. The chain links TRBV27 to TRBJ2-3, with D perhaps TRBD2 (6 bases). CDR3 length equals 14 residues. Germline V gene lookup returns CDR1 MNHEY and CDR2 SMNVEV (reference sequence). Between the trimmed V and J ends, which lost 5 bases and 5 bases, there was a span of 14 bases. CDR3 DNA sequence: TGTGCCAGCAGTCCCGAGACTAGATTAGATACGCAGTATTTT. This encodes CASSPETRLDTQYF.